This T cell receptor (beta chain) was documented in a study of T cell responses to AZD1222 COVID-19 vaccine. Study conclusions and caveats: Among the donors, most were white British and more were female, and clonal diversity was possibly underestimated.

Clones were read by immunoSEQ multiplex PCR, and TCRdb kept only the in-frame ones, dropping some. This sample carries around 180,000 clones, 90% of them seen once, and the ten largest clones take 5% to 7.5%. CDR3 length: 17 residues. Germline V gene data show CDR1 as MNHNS and CDR2 as SASEGT. Trimming took off 3 bases at V and 2 bases at J, with 14 bases between the two ends. This clone was seen just once. Its antigen remains unknown. This chain links TRBV6-1 with TRBJ1-6; D perhaps matches TRBD1 (5 bases). The material sequenced was peripheral blood, taken on day 0 of AZD1222 vaccination. This sequence originates from an adult in good health. CDR3 protein: CASSERGRGTYNSPLHF. CDR3 DNA sequence: TGTGCCAGCAGTGAGAGGGGAAGGGGAACCTATAATTCACCCCTCCACTTT.